This is a list of T cell receptor beta chains from one sample in a study of blood T cell repertoires in COVID-19. Some clones are missing from TCRdb's copy, which holds only in-frame ones; the method was immunoSEQ multiplex PCR. Found here are around 120,000 clones, roughly nine tenths of them singletons; the top ten hold roughly 5%. The sample taken for sequencing was peripheral blood. The origin of the receptors is a man in his 60s with COVID-19, enrolled during active disease. Both conserved end residues are part of each CDR3. Each record gives: clone size, J gene, V gene, D gene, CDR3 DNA, CDR3 protein. The D gene is left open where the match is weak. Size tells how often a clone was seen (once, few, many) or the class of an expanded clone, and some rows leave it out.

abundance: -
j_gene: TRBJ2-7
v_gene: TRBV14
d_gene: -
CDR3nt: TGTGCCAGCAGCCAAGGCAGCGCATTCCACGAGCAGTACTTC
CDR3aa: CASSQGSAFHEQYF

abundance: -
j_gene: TRBJ1-2
v_gene: TRBV10-2
d_gene: -
CDR3nt: TGCGCCAGCAGTGAGACAGCCTATGGCTACACCTTC
CDR3aa: CASSETAYGYTF

abundance: -
j_gene: TRBJ2-3
v_gene: TRBV7-2
d_gene: TRBD2
CDR3nt: TGTGCCAGCAGCCAAACCGGGACTAGCGGGTTACCCACAGATACGCAGTATTTT
CDR3aa: CASSQTGTSGLPTDTQYF

abundance: -
j_gene: TRBJ1-5
v_gene: TRBV7-2
d_gene: TRBD1
CDR3nt: TGTGCCAGCAGCCAGGACAGGGGGAATCAGCCCCAGCATTTT
CDR3aa: CASSQDRGNQPQHF

abundance: -
j_gene: TRBJ1-2
v_gene: TRBV5-4
d_gene: TRBD1
CDR3nt: TGTGCCAGCAGCTTCGCCACAGGGGGCGAGGGCTACACCTTC
CDR3aa: CASSFATGGEGYTF

abundance: -
j_gene: TRBJ2-3
v_gene: TRBV7-2
d_gene: TRBD1
CDR3nt: TGTGCCAGCAGCTTAGTGGGGACAGGGGAGGAGGATACGCAGTATTTT
CDR3aa: CASSLVGTGEEDTQYF

abundance: -
j_gene: TRBJ2-5
v_gene: TRBV5-1
d_gene: -
CDR3nt: TGCGCCAGCAGCTTGGGGCTAGCCCAGGAGACCCAGTACTTC
CDR3aa: CASSLGLAQETQYF

abundance: -
j_gene: TRBJ2-7
v_gene: TRBV24-1
d_gene: TRBD1
CDR3nt: TGTGCCACCGGAACCGGGACAGGGGACTACGAGCAGTACTTC
CDR3aa: CATGTGTGDYEQYF

abundance: -
j_gene: TRBJ2-3
v_gene: TRBV7-9
d_gene: TRBD2
CDR3nt: TGTGCCAGCAGCCCTAGCGGGAACACAGATACGCAGTATTTT
CDR3aa: CASSPSGNTDTQYF

abundance: -
j_gene: TRBJ1-5
v_gene: TRBV29-1
d_gene: -
CDR3nt: TGCAGCGTTGGCGCGGGGTGGCAGCCCCAGCATTTT
CDR3aa: CSVGAGWQPQHF

abundance: -
j_gene: TRBJ2-3
v_gene: TRBV29-1
d_gene: -
CDR3nt: TGCAGCGTTGTTCTCGGGGGGCGCGGTGCAGATACGCAGTATTTT
CDR3aa: CSVVLGGRGADTQYF

abundance: once
j_gene: TRBJ2-1
v_gene: TRBV28
d_gene: -
CDR3nt: TGTGCCAGCAGCCCCTATAGTGACCAGGCCTACAATGAGCAGTTCTTC
CDR3aa: CASSPYSDQAYNEQFF

abundance: -
j_gene: TRBJ2-3
v_gene: TRBV19
d_gene: TRBD2
CDR3nt: TGTGCCAGTAGGAGAGCGGGAGGGGCAGATACGCAGTATTTT
CDR3aa: CASRRAGGADTQYF

abundance: -
j_gene: TRBJ1-2
v_gene: TRBV29-1
d_gene: TRBD1
CDR3nt: TGCAGCGTTGAAAGCCCGGGACAGGGGCCGAACTATGGCTACACCTTC
CDR3aa: CSVESPGQGPNYGYTF

abundance: -
j_gene: TRBJ1-2
v_gene: TRBV12-3/TRBV12-4
d_gene: -
CDR3nt: TGTGCCAGCAGTAGAGGCATCTATGGCTACACCTTC
CDR3aa: CASSRGIYGYTF

abundance: -
j_gene: TRBJ1-2
v_gene: TRBV11-2
d_gene: -
CDR3nt: TGTGCCAGCAGCTTAACCGGGAACAGCCCTGGGGGCGGCTACACCTTC
CDR3aa: CASSLTGNSPGGGYTF

abundance: -
j_gene: TRBJ1-5
v_gene: TRBV28
d_gene: -
CDR3nt: TGTGCCAGCAGTTCCCTCCGGGGAAAAATCGGCCAGCCCCAGCATTTT
CDR3aa: CASSSLRGKIGQPQHF

abundance: -
j_gene: TRBJ2-1
v_gene: TRBV28
d_gene: TRBD1
CDR3nt: TGTGCCAGCCGCCCCAACGGGGGACAGGCTAATGAGCAGTTCTTC
CDR3aa: CASRPNGGQANEQFF

abundance: -
j_gene: TRBJ1-4
v_gene: TRBV29-1
d_gene: TRBD1
CDR3nt: TGCAGCGTTGAGGGCCCAGGGGGCGAAAAACTGTTTTTT
CDR3aa: CSVEGPGGEKLFF

abundance: -
j_gene: TRBJ1-1
v_gene: TRBV19
d_gene: -
CDR3nt: TGTGCCAGTAGTATAGACAGGGACACTGAAGCTTTCTTT
CDR3aa: CASSIDRDTEAFF

abundance: -
j_gene: TRBJ2-1
v_gene: TRBV6-4
d_gene: TRBD2
CDR3nt: TGTGCCAGCAGTAGATCTAGCGGGACCTCCTACAATGAGCAGTTCTTC
CDR3aa: CASSRSSGTSYNEQFF

abundance: -
j_gene: TRBJ2-1
v_gene: TRBV29-1
d_gene: TRBD2
CDR3nt: TGCAGCGTTACAACTAGCGGGAGGATCTCCTACAATGAGCAGTTCTTC
CDR3aa: CSVTTSGRISYNEQFF

abundance: once
j_gene: TRBJ1-2
v_gene: TRBV2
d_gene: TRBD1
CDR3nt: TGTGCCAGCGGCACAGGGGGGTACTATGGCTACACCTTC
CDR3aa: CASGTGGYYGYTF

abundance: -
j_gene: TRBJ1-5
v_gene: TRBV12-3/TRBV12-4
d_gene: -
CDR3nt: TGTGCCAGCATTAGGGGCTGGAATCAGCCCCAGCATTTT
CDR3aa: CASIRGWNQPQHF

abundance: -
j_gene: TRBJ2-5
v_gene: TRBV3-1/TRBV3-2
d_gene: -
CDR3nt: TGTGCCAGCAGCCTCTCGCCGGGGGGCGAAAAGACCCAGTACTTC
CDR3aa: CASSLSPGGEKTQYF

abundance: few
j_gene: TRBJ1-1
v_gene: TRBV10-3
d_gene: TRBD1
CDR3nt: TGTGCCAGTACAGGGGGCGCGGCTGAAGCTTTCTTT
CDR3aa: CASTGGAAEAFF

abundance: -
j_gene: TRBJ1-2
v_gene: TRBV10-3
d_gene: -
CDR3nt: TGTGCCATCAGTGGGGGGGTAGGAGGCTACACCTTC
CDR3aa: CAISGGVGGYTF

abundance: -
j_gene: TRBJ1-6
v_gene: TRBV6-5
d_gene: TRBD1
CDR3nt: TGTGCCAGCAGAGGACAGGTCCATAATTCACCCCTCCACTTT
CDR3aa: CASRGQVHNSPLHF

abundance: -
j_gene: TRBJ2-7
v_gene: TRBV5-1
d_gene: TRBD1
CDR3nt: TGCGCCAGCAGCTTGCAGACAGGGGGCGGGCGGGAGCAGTACTTC
CDR3aa: CASSLQTGGGREQYF

abundance: -
j_gene: TRBJ2-7
v_gene: TRBV19
d_gene: TRBD1
CDR3nt: TGTGCCAGTAGTATGGGACAGGGGGCCGGCGAGCAGTACTTC
CDR3aa: CASSMGQGAGEQYF

abundance: once
j_gene: TRBJ1-6
v_gene: TRBV9
d_gene: -
CDR3nt: TGTGCCAGCAGCCCCGGGGGGCCCGGGAATTCACCCCTCCACTTT
CDR3aa: CASSPGGPGNSPLHF

abundance: -
j_gene: TRBJ1-3
v_gene: TRBV7-2
d_gene: TRBD1
CDR3nt: TGTGCCAGCAGCCGCAGGGGGGTCTCTGGAAACACCATATATTTT
CDR3aa: CASSRRGVSGNTIYF

abundance: once
j_gene: TRBJ1-4
v_gene: TRBV7-2
d_gene: TRBD1
CDR3nt: TGTGCCAGCAGCTCCTACGGGACAGGCGGTGAAAAACTGTTTTTT
CDR3aa: CASSSYGTGGEKLFF

abundance: -
j_gene: TRBJ2-3
v_gene: TRBV3-1/TRBV3-2
d_gene: TRBD2
CDR3nt: TGTGCCAGCAGCCCCTCACTAGCGGGAGGTTCAGATACGCAGTATTTT
CDR3aa: CASSPSLAGGSDTQYF

abundance: once
j_gene: TRBJ1-1
v_gene: TRBV21-1
d_gene: -
CDR3nt: TGTGCCGGGTTACAGTTGAACACTGAAGCTTTCTTT
CDR3aa: CAGLQLNTEAFF

abundance: -
j_gene: TRBJ1-1
v_gene: TRBV18
d_gene: TRBD1
CDR3nt: TGTGCCAGCTCACCCCCGGGACAGTACACTGAAGCTTTCTTT
CDR3aa: CASSPPGQYTEAFF

abundance: -
j_gene: TRBJ2-7
v_gene: TRBV18
d_gene: TRBD2
CDR3nt: TGTGCCAGCTCACCATCGGTGGAGCTAGCGGATCTTCAGTACTTC
CDR3aa: CASSPSVELADLQYF

abundance: once
j_gene: TRBJ2-7
v_gene: TRBV11-1
d_gene: -
CDR3nt: TGTGCCAGCACCAGAGGGGACACTACCTCCTACGAGCAGTACTTC
CDR3aa: CASTRGDTTSYEQYF

abundance: -
j_gene: TRBJ2-7
v_gene: TRBV7-9
d_gene: TRBD1
CDR3nt: TGTGCCAGCAGCTTAGGGGGACAGGGCTACGAGCAGTACTTC
CDR3aa: CASSLGGQGYEQYF

abundance: -
j_gene: TRBJ2-7
v_gene: TRBV19
d_gene: TRBD2
CDR3nt: TGTGCCAGTAGTATGGGAGGACTAGCGGGAGGGTACGAGCAGTACTTC
CDR3aa: CASSMGGLAGGYEQYF

abundance: few
j_gene: TRBJ2-1
v_gene: TRBV4-2
d_gene: -
CDR3nt: TGTGCCAGCAGCCAAGCTCGCCTACCCGAGATCTTC
CDR3aa: CASSQARLPEIF